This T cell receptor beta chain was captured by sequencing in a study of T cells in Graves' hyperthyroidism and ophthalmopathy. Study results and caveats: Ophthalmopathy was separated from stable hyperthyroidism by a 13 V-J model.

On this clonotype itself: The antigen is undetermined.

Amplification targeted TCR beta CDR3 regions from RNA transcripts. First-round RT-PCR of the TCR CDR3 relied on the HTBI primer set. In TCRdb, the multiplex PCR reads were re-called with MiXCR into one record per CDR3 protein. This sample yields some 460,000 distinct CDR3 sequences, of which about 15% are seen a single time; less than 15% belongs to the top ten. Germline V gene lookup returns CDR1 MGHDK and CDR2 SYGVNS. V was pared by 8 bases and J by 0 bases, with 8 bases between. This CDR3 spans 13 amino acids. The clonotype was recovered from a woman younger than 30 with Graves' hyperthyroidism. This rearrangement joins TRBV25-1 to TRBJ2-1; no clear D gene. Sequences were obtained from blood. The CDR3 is CASRESSYNEQFF. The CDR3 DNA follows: TGTGCCAGCCGAGAGAGCTCCTACAATGAGCAGTTCTTC.